This record concerns one T cell receptor beta chain sequence. The data derive from a study of OX40 agonist ivuxolimab in advanced cancers. V lost 0 bases to trimming and J lost 5 bases; unmatched junction nucleotides: 5. This CDR3 region has 15 residues. CDR1 and CDR2 from the germline V gene are SGDLS and YYNGEE. Profiled with immunoSEQ multiplex PCR; TCRdb holds only in-frame clones, not every one. The sample yields about 59,000 clones, over 75% seen once. The J gene is TRBJ2-5, the V gene TRBV9; 9 nucleotides align to TRBD2. Sample: CD4+ or CD8+ T cells sorted from blood, taken in a trial of the OX40 agonist ivuxolimab. This sequence originates from an adult with an advanced solid tumor such as melanoma, head and neck, liver or kidney cancer. DNA of the CDR3: TGTGCCAGCAGCGTAGCGGGACTAGCCCGGGAGACCCAGTACTTC. Its translation is CASSVAGLARETQYF.